Listed below are T cell receptor beta chains from one sample, sequenced in a study of T cells in Graves' hyperthyroidism and ophthalmopathy. One entry per CDR3 protein results from TCRdb running MiXCR on the multiplex PCR reads. This repertoire shows under 350,000 distinct CDR3 sequences, roughly 15% found once; its top ten account for 7.9%. Sequenced: blood. The receptors were sampled from a woman aged 40 to 50 with Graves' hyperthyroidism. Both conserved end residues are part of each CDR3. A D gene is named only where the DNA matches it firmly.

V: TRBV3-1; D: -; J: TRBJ2-1; CDR3: CASSQPDKDGEQFF
V: TRBV2; D: TRBD2; J: TRBJ2-7; CDR3: CASSPSGRATEQYF
V: TRBV6-6; D: -; J: TRBJ1-2; CDR3: CASSYGDRENGYTF
V: TRBV20-1; D: TRBD1; J: TRBJ2-7; CDR3: CSASTGQEHEQYF
V: TRBV20-1; D: TRBD1; J: TRBJ1-5; CDR3: CSASFGQGAGPQHF
V: TRBV20-1; D: TRBD2; J: TRBJ2-1; CDR3: CSASYSDGRAYNEQFF
V: TRBV6-1; D: TRBD2; J: TRBJ2-3; CDR3: CASTELAGVDTQYF
V: TRBV20-1; D: -; J: TRBJ2-1; CDR3: CSASPERVYNEQFF
V: TRBV3-1; D: TRBD1; J: TRBJ1-6; CDR3: CASSMGQGGSPLHF
V: TRBV20-1; D: -; J: TRBJ1-1; CDR3: CSAPRGDTEAFF
V: TRBV5-6; D: -; J: TRBJ2-3; CDR3: CASSLVGRYGSTDTQYF
V: TRBV18; D: -; J: TRBJ2-7; CDR3: CASLPSGSRGQYF
V: TRBV2; D: TRBD1; J: TRBJ1-4; CDR3: CASSQTGPYSTNEKLFF
V: TRBV5-5; D: -; J: TRBJ1-5; CDR3: CASSLVGVGQTSNQPQHF
V: TRBV6-2/TRBV6-3; D: -; J: TRBJ1-5; CDR3: CASSYGWNQPQHF
V: TRBV7-2; D: -; J: TRBJ1-6; CDR3: CASSLSSGTNNSPLHF